Following are 32 T cell receptor beta chains from one sample sequenced in a study of shared clonotypes between healthy human individuals. Produced via immunoSEQ multiplex PCR; TCRdb's table is partial and in-frame only. The table lists under 2.5 million clones, 92% of them singletons. The specimen sequenced was naive CD4+ T cells from PBMCs. Indicated subset: CD45RA+ positively selected. Every receptor here comes from a man aged 18-30 years in good health. Some clones in this sample may be carry-over from other donors' samples.

The chain joins TRBV5-1 to TRBJ1-1; 10 bases are shared with TRBD1. From germline, CDR1 is SGHRS and CDR2 YFSETQ. V trimming: 4 bases; J trimming: 6 bases; junction bases outside the gene matches: 6. This CDR3 region has 14 residues. CDR3 protein: CASSVTGTGAEAFF. The CDR3 bases are TGCGCCAGCAGCGTCACCGGGACAGGGGCTGAAGCTTTCTTT.

The chain carries TRBV2 and TRBJ2-7, with TRBD2 matching over 7 bases. In germline, CDR1 is SNHLY, CDR2 FYNNEI. CDR3 length equals 12 residues. J gave up 2 bases and V 7 bases, and 2 bases lay outside the gene matches. CDR3 DNA: TGTGCCAGCACTGGGACTACCTACGAGCAGTACTTC. Its protein is CASTGTTYEQYF.

The V and J genes are TRBV19 and TRBJ1-2; D gene uncertain. The CDR3 spans 13 residues. Between the trimmed V and J ends, which lost 7 bases and 4 bases, there was a span of 13 bases. The germline CDR1 and CDR2 sequences are LNHDA and SQIVND (reference sequence). The DNA of the CDR3 is TGTGCCAGTACCATGGGATGGGGCTATGGCTACACCTTC. Its translation is CASTMGWGYGYTF.

Concerning this clone: Distinct nucleotide sequences in the sample also encode this CDR3. The chain employs TRBV9 and TRBJ2-1, with unresolved D. Trimming shortened V by 0 bases and J by 6 bases, and 7 bases separated the two germline ends. Germline CDR1 is SGDLS and CDR2 is YYNGEE. This CDR3 region has 13 residues. CDR3 in amino acids: CASSVDWGNEQFF. CDR3 bases: TGTGCCAGCAGCGTAGACTGGGGCAATGAGCAGTTCTTC.

V is TRBV19 and J is TRBJ1-2; D gene uncertain. The CDR3 extends over 16 amino acids. Trimming cost V 0 bases and J 1 base, with 12 bases left between them. Germline-derived CDR1 and CDR2 are LNHDA and SQIVND (reference sequence). As DNA, the CDR3 is TGTGCCAGTAGTATAGATCTTACAGCAAATAACTATGGCTACACCTTC. Protein: CASSIDLTANNYGYTF. Complete variable domain (other parts from reference TRBV19 and TRBJ1-2): DGGITQSPKYLFRKEGQNVTLSCEQNLNHDAMYWYRQDPGQGLRLIYYSQIVNDFQKGDIAEGYSVSREKKESFPLTVTSAQKNPTAFYLCASSIDLTANNYGYTFGSGTRLTVV.

The genes are TRBV30 and TRBJ2-1, with 10 bases that match TRBD2. Germline V gene lookup returns CDR1 GTSNPN and CDR2 SVGIG (reference sequence). The V and J ends lost 3 bases and 7 bases, in that order; junction bases with no gene match: 6. The CDR3 has 14 amino acids. This CDR3 is CAWSKSSGRNEQFF. The CDR3 DNA reads TGTGCCTGGAGCAAGTCTAGCGGGAGAAATGAGCAGTTCTTC.

CDR3 nucleotides: TGTGCCAGCAGCCAGCACCAAGACAGGGAAGGTCAGCCCCAGCATTTT. This sequence encodes CASSQHQDREGQPQHF. The chain is built from TRBV4-2 and TRBJ1-5; the match to TRBD1 covers 7 bases. From germline, CDR1 is LGHNA and CDR2 YNFKEQ. The CDR3 length is 16 residues. Trimming at V came to 3 bases and at J to 6 bases, leaving 11 bases not matched to a gene.

Written as DNA, the CDR3 is TGCGCCAGCAGCGTAGGGGGGGATAGCAATCAGCCCCAGCATTTT. Protein product: CASSVGGDSNQPQHF. This chain joins TRBV5-1 and TRBJ1-5; D may be TRBD1 (6 bases). The V and J ends lost 4 bases and 0 bases respectively, with 11 bases between them. CDR3 size: 15 residues. The germline CDR1 and CDR2 sequences are SGHRS and YFSETQ.

The chain joins TRBV28 to TRBJ1-2, with D possibly TRBD1 on 5 matching bases. The V gene's germline CDR1 is MDHEN and CDR2 SYDVKM. Trimming removed 6 bases from V and 4 bases from J, with 12 bases in between. The CDR3 has 13 amino acids. The CDR3 protein is CASRQQAAYGYTF. CDR3 bases: TGTGCCAGCAGGCAACAGGCTGCCTATGGCTACACCTTC.

This chain joins TRBV11-1 and TRBJ2-5; D may be TRBD2 (6 bases). The germline V and J ends were trimmed by 4 bases and 5 bases, with 11 bases remaining between them. The CDR3 runs 13 residues. Looked up from germline, CDR1 is SGHAT and CDR2 is FQDESV (reference sequence). This CDR3 reads CASSSGGIETQYF. The CDR3 bases are TGTGCCAGCAGCTCAGGAGGGATCGAGACCCAGTACTTC.

The chain employs TRBV9 and TRBJ2-7, with D possibly being TRBD1 or TRBD2 (5 bases each). From germline, CDR1 is SGDLS and CDR2 YYNGEE. CDR3 length equals 14 residues. The V gene lost 3 bases and the J gene lost 3 bases, with 13 bases spanning the gap. In nucleotides, the CDR3 is TGTGCCAGCAGCGAGGAGCCAGGGAGCTACGAGCAGTACTTC. As protein: CASSEEPGSYEQYF.

The V and J genes are TRBV7-2 and TRBJ2-7; 14 bases are a match to TRBD2. This CDR3 is built from 14 residues. CDR1 is SGHTA, CDR2 FQGNSA, per germline. The V gene end was trimmed by 3 bases and the J gene end by 9 bases; junction bases not matched to a gene: 4. The CDR3 DNA reads as TGTGCCAGCAGCTTGGGGACTAGCGGGAGTGGGCAGTACTTC. It is translated as CASSLGTSGSGQYF.

The chain recombines TRBV6-1 with TRBJ1-1, with a tentative D call TRBD1 (5 bases). The V end lost 7 bases, the J end lost 6 bases, and 21 bases lay between the germline ends. The CDR3 is made up of 15 amino acids. Germline V gives CDR1 MNHNS, CDR2 SASEGT. CDR3 DNA: TGTGCCAGCAAATTGTCAGCACTCTCGGGGGCTGAAGCTTTCTTT. Amino acids: CASKLSALSGAEAFF.

This chain links TRBV11-2 with TRBJ2-7; unclear D gene. Germline CDR1 SGHAT, CDR2 FQNNGV. The CDR3 has 12 amino acids. V was clipped by 2 bases and J by 6 bases, with 8 bases between them. CDR3 sequence: CASSLISGEQYF. Here the CDR3 DNA reads TGTGCCAGCAGCTTAATCAGTGGCGAGCAGTACTTC. Complete variable domain (other parts from reference TRBV11-2 and TRBJ2-7): EAGVAQSPRYKIIEKRQSVAFWCNPISGHATLYWYQQILGQGPKLLIQFQNNGVVDDSQLPKDRFSAERLKGVDSTLKIQPAKLEDSAVYLCASSLISGEQYFGPGTRLTVT.

The chain couples TRBV7-2 to TRBJ1-4, with D uncertain. Trimming took off 1 base at V and 10 bases at J, with 16 bases between the two ends. Germline V gene sequence: CDR1 SGHTA, CDR2 FQGNSA. The CDR3 sequence is 15 residues long. CDR3: CASSLGGRASGKLFF. In DNA form, the CDR3 reads TGTGCCAGCAGCTTAGGGGGTAGGGCCAGCGGAAAACTGTTTTTT.

The gene calls are TRBV2 and TRBJ2-5, with 10 bases matching TRBD2. The ends lost 3 bases at V and 4 bases at J; junction bases unmatched: 14. This CDR3 has 18 amino acids. Germline values: CDR1 SNHLY, CDR2 FYNNEI. In DNA form, the CDR3 reads TGTGCCAGCAGTGATCGAGCGGGAGGGACCCCTTTAAGAGAGACCCAGTACTTC. Amino acids: CASSDRAGGTPLRETQYF.

V is TRBV6-5 and J is TRBJ1-2, with D possibly matching TRBD1 (5 bases). Per germline, CDR1 MNHEY and CDR2 SVGAGI. V gave up 5 bases and J gave up 3 bases, with 16 bases separating them. The CDR3 is made up of 15 amino acids. CDR3 region: CASSPILRGDYGYTF. CDR3 in DNA: TGTGCCAGCAGTCCGATTTTAAGGGGCGACTATGGCTACACCTTC.

The genes are TRBV6-6 and TRBJ2-5; TRBD1 aligns across 7 bases. CDR1 and CDR2 (germline): MNHNY, SVGAGI (reference sequence). Germline trimming cut 0 bases from V and 7 bases from J; bases unmatched to any gene: 8. The CDR3 has 15 residues. The CDR3 here is CASSYSGTAGVTQYF. The CDR3, as DNA: TGTGCCAGCAGTTACTCTGGGACAGCAGGAGTGACCCAGTACTTC.

This clone was counted once. The chain is built from TRBV5-1 and TRBJ2-3; TRBD2 agrees at 14 bases. Trimming took 4 bases from V and 1 from J; bases not matched to a gene: 5. CDR1 is SGHRS, CDR2 YFSETQ, per germline. This CDR3 contains 17 residues. The CDR3 DNA reads TGCGCCAGCAGCCCGCTGGGACTAGCGGGAGGCACAGATACGCAGTATTTT. This translates into CASSPLGLAGGTDTQYF.

This sequence joins TRBV28 and TRBJ1-5, with no clear D. The CDR3 is made up of 14 amino acids. Germline-derived CDR1 and CDR2 are MDHEN and SYDVKM. V lost 7 bases to trimming and J lost 11 bases, with 21 bases between them. The CDR3: CASTPYRVSPAQHF. CDR3 DNA: TGTGCCAGCACCCCCTACCGAGTCAGTCCGGCCCAGCATTTT.

J is TRBJ2-7 and V is TRBV7-3; weak D call: TRBD2 (5 bases). Germline CDR1 and CDR2: SGHTA and FQGTGA. The CDR3 consists of 14 residues. V dropped 1 base and J dropped 3 bases, with 10 bases sitting between them. The chain's CDR3 is CASSLNGGYYEQYF. The CDR3 DNA follows: TGTGCCAGCAGCTTAAATGGCGGGTACTACGAGCAGTACTTC.

In this sample, this clone turned up once. The chain uses TRBV6-1 and TRBJ2-7; unclear D gene. The CDR3 sequence is 10 residues long. CDR1 is MNHNS, CDR2 SASEGT, per germline. Trimming removed 4 bases from V and 9 bases from J, with 7 bases in between. The CDR3 here is CASSGSTQYF. The DNA for the CDR3 is TGTGCCAGCAGTGGGTCTACGCAGTACTTC.

The chain carries TRBV7-2 and TRBJ1-1; a possible D gene is TRBD1 (5 bases). Deletions cut 2 bases from V and 6 bases from J, with 10 bases between. The V gene's germline CDR1 is SGHTA and CDR2 FQGNSA. The CDR3 extends over 13 amino acids. The CDR3 sequence is CASSLMGPAEAFF. CDR3 nucleotide sequence: TGTGCCAGCAGCTTAATGGGGCCGGCTGAAGCTTTCTTT.

The chain is built from TRBV5-8 and TRBJ1-4, with D hard to call. Trimming left V 4 bases short and J 10 bases short, with 11 bases between. The CDR3 contains 12 residues. Germline V gene lookup returns CDR1 SGHTS and CDR2 YDEGEE. CDR3 DNA sequence: TGTGCCAGCAGCCCTCGGACCCCAAAACTGTTTTTT. It is translated as CASSPRTPKLFF.

The chain combines TRBV28 with TRBJ2-4, with 7 bases matching TRBD1. CDR3 size: 15 residues. In germline, CDR1 is MDHEN, CDR2 SYDVKM. Trimming cost V 6 bases and J 2 bases; bases outside gene matches: 7. CDR3 sequence: CASSQGGAPKNIQYF. The CDR3 DNA reads as TGTGCCAGCAGCCAAGGGGGCGCGCCCAAAAACATTCAGTACTTC. The entire variable domain, with the rest obtained from reference TRBV28 and TRBJ2-4, is as follows: DVKVTQSSRYLVKRTGEKVFLECVQDMDHENMFWYRQDPGLGLRLIYFSYDVKMKEKGDIPEGYSVSREKKERFSLILESASTNQTSMYLCASSQGGAPKNIQYFGAGTRLSVL.

The chain recombines TRBV28 with TRBJ1-3; possibly TRBD1 for D (6 bases). This CDR3 is built from 15 residues. V gave up 6 bases and J gave up 2 bases, with 14 bases separating them. Per the germline V gene, CDR1 is MDHEN and CDR2 is SYDVKM. CDR3 sequence (DNA): TGTGCCAGCAGGCTAAGCCCAGGGGCTGGAAACACCATATATTTT. As protein: CASRLSPGAGNTIYF.

The V call is TRBV10-3, the J call TRBJ2-7; TRBD2 agrees at 8 bases. The CDR3 runs to 16 residues. Looked up from germline, CDR1 is ENHRY and CDR2 is SYGVKD. Trimming cost V 6 bases and J 5 bases; bases outside gene matches: 15. CDR3 sequence reads: CAIRNTGLVDPNEQYF. The CDR3 coding sequence is TGTGCCATCAGGAACACGGGACTAGTGGACCCAAACGAGCAGTACTTC.

V and J are TRBV6-5 and TRBJ1-1; maybe TRBD1 (6 bases). This CDR3 spans 14 amino acids. With 3 bases removed from V and 11 bases from J, the gap between germline ends came to 19 bases. Looked up from germline, CDR1 is MNHEY and CDR2 is SVGAGI. CDR3: CASSYTGTSSAAFF. CDR3 bases: TGTGCCAGCAGTTATACAGGGACCTCCTCTGCGGCTTTCTTT.

This clone showed up just a few times. The chain is built from TRBV4-1 and TRBJ1-2; 9 nucleotides match TRBD1. This CDR3 region has 15 residues. J lost 3 bases, V lost 4 bases, and 6 bases had no gene match. Germline loops: CDR1 MGHRA, CDR2 YSYEKL. The CDR3 reads CASSLGTGSDYGYTF. DNA of the CDR3: TGCGCCAGCAGCCTCGGGACAGGGAGTGACTATGGCTACACCTTC.

The J gene is TRBJ2-7, the V gene TRBV10-3; the match to TRBD2 covers 13 bases. Germline assignment: CDR1 ENHRY and CDR2 SYGVKD. The CDR3 consists of 16 residues. V shed 4 bases, J shed 5 bases, and the junction held 8 bases outside the gene matches. For the CDR3, the DNA is TGTGCCATCAGTGTCGGGACTAGCGGGATTAAGGACGAGCAGTACTTC. Its translation: CAISVGTSGIKDEQYF.

V usage is TRBV5-6 and J usage is TRBJ2-5; D remains ambiguous. Trimming removed 5 bases at V and 2 bases at J, with 13 bases between. The CDR3 loop spans 14 amino acids. From germline, CDR1 is SGHDT and CDR2 YYEEEE. CDR3 coding DNA: TGTGCCAGCAGGGAGACCGGAAATCAAGAGACCCAGTACTTC. Its translation is CASRETGNQETQYF.

This clone was found once. The rearrangement joins TRBV28 to TRBJ2-5; 7 bases map to TRBD1. Germline trimming cut 6 bases from V and 1 base from J; bases unmatched to any gene: 11. This CDR3 is built from 16 residues. The germline V gene has CDR1 MDHEN and CDR2 SYDVKM. The CDR3 DNA reads as TGTGCCAGCAGCCCCCCCTTAAGGACAGGCCAAGAGACCCAGTACTTC. This sequence encodes CASSPPLRTGQETQYF.